These T cell receptor beta chains were read from a single sample in a study of blood T cell repertoires in COVID-19. Clones were read by immunoSEQ multiplex PCR, and TCRdb kept only the in-frame ones, dropping some. This repertoire shows fewer than 200,000 clones, more than 85% found once; its top ten account for around 1.3%. Sequencing was performed on PBMCs or T cells enriched from blood (not recorded which). The receptors shown here come from a human donor with acute COVID-19. The donor label of this sample is uncertain. Each CDR3 is given with its conserved first and last residue. D genes are given only for firm matches. Size tells how often a clone was seen (once, few, many) or the class of an expanded clone, and some rows leave it out.

D	V	J	size	length	DNA	CDR3
TRBD2	TRBV5-4	TRBJ2-7	-	15	TGTGCCAGCAGCTTGGGTAACGGCGGGGGGTACGAGCAGTACTTC	CASSLGNGGGYEQYF
-	TRBV4-2	TRBJ2-5	-	14	TGTGCCAGCAGCCAACGTTGGCCCCAAGAGACCCAGTACTTC	CASSQRWPQETQYF
-	TRBV7-2	TRBJ1-2	-	13	TGTGCCAGCAGCTTTCAGGGGCCCAATGGCTACACCTTC	CASSFQGPNGYTF
-	TRBV6-5	TRBJ1-1	-	15	TGTGCCAGCAGTTACTCGGCAGGGTGGAACACTGAAGCTTTCTTT	CASSYSAGWNTEAFF
-	TRBV5-4	TRBJ2-7	-	15	TGTGCCAGCAGCTTGGGTCCAGGTGGCTCCTACGAGCAGTACTTC	CASSLGPGGSYEQYF
-	TRBV19	TRBJ1-1	-	13	TGTGCCAGTAGTCCTTCGGTGAACACTGAAGCTTTCTTT	CASSPSVNTEAFF
TRBD2	TRBV5-1	TRBJ2-3	-	14	TGCGCCAGCAGCGCAGCGGGGGGCACAGATACGCAGTATTTT	CASSAAGGTDTQYF
-	TRBV5-6	TRBJ1-4	-	17	TGTGCCAGCAGCTTAATGAGGGTCTACACAACTAATGAAAAACTGTTTTTT	CASSLMRVYTTNEKLFF
-	TRBV3-1/TRBV3-2	TRBJ2-3	once	13	TGTGCCAGCAGCCAAGAGGGGGCTCATACGCAGTATTTT	CASSQEGAHTQYF
-	TRBV5-4	TRBJ1-2	-	16	TGTGCCAGCAGCTTGGGGGCGGGGGCCTATAACTATGGCTACACCTTC	CASSLGAGAYNYGYTF